This T cell receptor (beta chain) was documented in a study of shared clonotypes between healthy human individuals. Here immunoSEQ multiplex PCR was the method, and the copy in TCRdb shows in-frame clones only, minus some. The sample records millions of clones, roughly 92% being singletons. The TCR sequence derives from a man aged 18-30 years in good health. The sample consisted of naive CD4+ T cells sorted from blood. The subset is: CD45RA+ positively selected.

CDR3 nucleotides: TGTGCCAGCACCCCCGGGACCCTAAACAATGAGCAGTTCTTC. This translates into CASTPGTLNNEQFF. The chain recombines TRBV2 with TRBJ2-1; D may match TRBD1 or TRBD2 (5 bases each). Germline V lookup: CDR1 SNHLY, CDR2 FYNNEI. Trimming cost V 7 bases and J 5 bases, with 15 bases left between them. The CDR3 sequence is 14 residues long.